This TCR beta chain was retrieved from a study of T cells in women clearing cervical HPV infection. Study overall: Controls were women whose single incident HPV16 infection cleared within 12 months without precancer or cancer. Case blood was drawn when the lesion was first found; control blood after infection became undetectable.

Repertoires were generated with immunoSEQ multiplex PCR, while TCRdb's copy carries only in-frame clones and drops some. This sample's clone table lists about 15,000 clones. The receptor was derived from a woman between 18 and 70 years old with a cervical HPV16 infection that either progressed to CIN3+ or cleared (not recorded which). Sequencing was done on a sample of blood buffy coat.

CDR3 bases read: TGCGCCAGCAGCGGTTGGACAGGGGCATCGGACGAG. It codes for CASSGWTGASDE. The whole CDR3 reads CASSGWTGASDEQYF. This chain joins TRBV5-1 and TRBJ2-7; 9 positions match TRBD1. Sequencing ends 3 residues short of the CDR3 end; the germline J gene provides the rest. The CDR3 length is 15 residues. The germline V gene has CDR1 SGHRS and CDR2 YFSETQ. V lost 4 bases to trimming and J lost 5 bases; unmatched junction nucleotides: 10.